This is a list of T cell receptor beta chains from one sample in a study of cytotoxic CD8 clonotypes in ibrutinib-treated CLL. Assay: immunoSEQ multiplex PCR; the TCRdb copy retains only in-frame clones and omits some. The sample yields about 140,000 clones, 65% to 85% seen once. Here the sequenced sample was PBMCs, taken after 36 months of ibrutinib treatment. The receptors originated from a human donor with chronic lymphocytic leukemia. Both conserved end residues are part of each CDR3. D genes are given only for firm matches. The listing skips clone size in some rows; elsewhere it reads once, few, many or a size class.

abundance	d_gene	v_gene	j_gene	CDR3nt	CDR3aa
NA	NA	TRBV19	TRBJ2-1	TGTGCCAGTAGTATAGGCTACTTACTTGGTGAGCAGTTCTTC	CASSIGYLLGEQFF
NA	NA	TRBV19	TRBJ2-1	TGTGCCACCTCACCTTGGATGGGGAACAATGAGCAGTTCTTC	CATSPWMGNNEQFF
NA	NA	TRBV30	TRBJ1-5	TGTGCCTGGAGTCCAACCCCCGCGGGTGACCAGCATTTT	CAWSPTPAGDQHF
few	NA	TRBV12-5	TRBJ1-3	TGTGCTAGTGCCCCCAGCGGGACTGGAAACACCATATATTTT	CASAPSGTGNTIYF
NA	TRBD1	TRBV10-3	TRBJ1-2	TGTGCCATCAGTGGGGGACAGCTTGGCTACTATGGCTACACCTTC	CAISGGQLGYYGYTF
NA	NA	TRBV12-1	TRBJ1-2	TGTGCCAGCGACAGGGGCGGGAGTGGCTACACCTTC	CASDRGGSGYTF
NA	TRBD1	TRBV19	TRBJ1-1	TGTGCCAGTAGTACTACCGACAGGGCGGCTAAAAAAGCTTTCTTT	CASSTTDRAAKKAFF
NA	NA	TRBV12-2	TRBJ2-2	TGTGCAAGTCGCTTAGAAGAACTAGCGGGAAATACCGGGGAGCTGTTTTTT	CASRLEELAGNTGELFF
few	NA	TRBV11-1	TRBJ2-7	TGTGCCAGCAGCTGGGTGGACTCCTACGAGCAGTACTTC	CASSWVDSYEQYF
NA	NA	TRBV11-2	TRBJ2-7	TGTGCCAGCACCGTACAGGGTTACGAGCAGTACTTC	CASTVQGYEQYF
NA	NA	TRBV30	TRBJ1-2	TGTGCCTGGAGGATCGAATTTTATGGCTACACCTTC	CAWRIEFYGYTF
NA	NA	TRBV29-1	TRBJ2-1	TGCAGCGGTAACAGTGCATCCTACAATGAGCAGTTCTTC	CSGNSASYNEQFF
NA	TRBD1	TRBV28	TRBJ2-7	TGTGCCAGCAGTTTGGGACAGGGGTTCGGGGAGCAGTACTTC	CASSLGQGFGEQYF
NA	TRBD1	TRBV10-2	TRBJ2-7	TGCGCCAGCAGTGAGAGGGGACAGGGAATGGTAGGCGAGCAGTACTTC	CASSERGQGMVGEQYF
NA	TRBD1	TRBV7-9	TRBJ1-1	TGTGCCAGCAGTCGACAGGGGAACACTGAAGCTTTCTTT	CASSRQGNTEAFF
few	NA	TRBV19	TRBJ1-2	TGTGCCAGTAGTATCGAGTATGGCTACACCTTC	CASSIEYGYTF
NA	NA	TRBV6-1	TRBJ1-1	TGTGCCAGCAGTAGCTGGAACACTGAAGCTTTCTTT	CASSSWNTEAFF
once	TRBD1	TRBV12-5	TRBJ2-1	TGTGCTAGTGGCGGGGCGGTCCCGGGACAGGGACGCAATGAGCAGTTCTTC	CASGGAVPGQGRNEQFF
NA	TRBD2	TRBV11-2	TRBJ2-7	TGTGCCAGCAGCTTAGCGGGAGGAAACTCCTACGAGCAGTACTTC	CASSLAGGNSYEQYF
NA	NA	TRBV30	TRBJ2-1	TGTGCCTGGAGCGAGTCCTACAATGAGCAGTTCTTC	CAWSESYNEQFF
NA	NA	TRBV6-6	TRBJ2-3	TGTGCCAGCACCCCTACTAGACCGGGCACAGATACGCAGTATTTT	CASTPTRPGTDTQYF
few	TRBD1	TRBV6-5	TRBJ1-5	TGTGCCAGCAGAGGACAGGGCAAGAATCAGCCCCAGCATTTT	CASRGQGKNQPQHF
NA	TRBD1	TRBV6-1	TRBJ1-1	TGTGCCAGCAGTGCCTCAGGGGGCGGCACTGAAGCTTTCTTT	CASSASGGGTEAFF
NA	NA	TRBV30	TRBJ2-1	TGTGCCTGGAGCTCGGACCTCCACTTAAACTACAATGAGCAGTTCTTC	CAWSSDLHLNYNEQFF
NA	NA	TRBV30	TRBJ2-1	TGTGCCTGGAGTGTAGGGGATGAGCAGTTCTTC	CAWSVGDEQFF
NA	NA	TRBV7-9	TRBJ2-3	TGTGCCAGCAGCTTTGTCCATTTAACAGATACGCAGTATTTT	CASSFVHLTDTQYF
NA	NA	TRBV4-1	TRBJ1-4	TGCGCCAGCAGCCAAGATCGCGACAGCCAGCATAGTAATGAAAAACTGTTTTTT	CASSQDRDSQHSNEKLFF
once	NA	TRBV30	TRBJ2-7	TGTGCCCTAACAGAGGCCTACGAGCAGTACTTC	CALTEAYEQYF
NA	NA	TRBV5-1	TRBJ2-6	TGCGCCAGCAGCCCCCGGGATGGGGCCAACGTCCTGACTTTC	CASSPRDGANVLTF
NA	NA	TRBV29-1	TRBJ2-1	TGCAGCGTTGAAGGGCGAGGAGGCTCCTACAATGAGCAGTTCTTC	CSVEGRGGSYNEQFF
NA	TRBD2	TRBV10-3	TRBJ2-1	TGTGCCGTCTCCGGGACTAGCGGGACAGGTGAGCAGTTCTTC	CAVSGTSGTGEQFF
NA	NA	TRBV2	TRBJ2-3	TGTGCCAGCAGATTAGAGCGGGGCACAGATACGCAGTATTTT	CASRLERGTDTQYF